This T cell receptor beta chain appears in the sequencing data of a study of CD8 T cells in Susac syndrome. Study-level results: The authors acknowledged that the study's TCR sequencing and HLA analysis involved relatively few individuals.

With random hexamers, reverse transcription was performed on roughly 0.5 to 1 ug of RNA. The amplification used immunoSEQ multiplex PCR on TCR beta CDR3; it spanned 54 Vbeta and 13 Jbeta. TCRdb fed the immunoSEQ multiplex PCR reads into MiXCR, producing one record per CDR3 protein. The sample carries some 180,000 distinct CDR3 sequences, roughly 90% recorded once. This CDR3 region has 12 residues. V was cut by 4 bases and J by 5 bases, with 9 bases left in between. Germline CDR1 LNHDA, CDR2 SQIVND (reference sequence). This clonotype has only one observation. The target antigen is unknown. The diagnostic criteria for definite or probable disease, as recently defined, were met by the patients with Susac syndrome. Negative isolation was used for CD8+ and CD4+ T cells and FACS enrichment for TEMRA cells.

J is TRBJ2-7 and V is TRBV19; maybe TRBD1 (6 bases). This sequence was found in a human donor with Susac syndrome. Material: CD4+ T cells from PBMCs. The CDR3 here is CASSTGVNEQYF. CDR3 in DNA: TGTGCCAGTAGTACAGGGGTCAACGAGCAGTACTTC.